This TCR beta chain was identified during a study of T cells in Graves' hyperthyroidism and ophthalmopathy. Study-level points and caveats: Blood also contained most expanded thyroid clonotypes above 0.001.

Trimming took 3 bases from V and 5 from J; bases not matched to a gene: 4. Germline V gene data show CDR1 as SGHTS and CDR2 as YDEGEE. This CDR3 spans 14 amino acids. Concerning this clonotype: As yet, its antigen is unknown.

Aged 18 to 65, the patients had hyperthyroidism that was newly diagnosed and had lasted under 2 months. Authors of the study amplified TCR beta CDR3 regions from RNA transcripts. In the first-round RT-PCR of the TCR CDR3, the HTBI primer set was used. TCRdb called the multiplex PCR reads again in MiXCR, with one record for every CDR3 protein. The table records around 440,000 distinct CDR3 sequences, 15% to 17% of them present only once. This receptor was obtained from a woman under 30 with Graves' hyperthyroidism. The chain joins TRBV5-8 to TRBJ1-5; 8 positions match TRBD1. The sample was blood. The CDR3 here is CASSSGQGYQPQHF. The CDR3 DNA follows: TGTGCCAGCAGCTCCGGACAGGGATATCAGCCCCAGCATTTT.